Below are 10 T cell receptor beta chains sequenced from a single sample in a study of CD8 T cells in Susac syndrome (dated by TCRdb to between 2018 and 2020). Receptor libraries were prepared by the immunoSEQ multiplex PCR assay. RNA was extracted using the RNeasy kit, and roughly 0.45 to 1 microgram was reverse transcribed with random hexamers. TCRdb redid the processing of the public reads, applying fastp at Q25 and MiXCR, and retained in-frame beta chains. When rows share a CDR3 protein, they turn into one entry using the most common DNA and genes. Here the sample has roughly 200,000 distinct CDR3 sequences; 85% to 95% occur a single time. Together, the top ten hold less than 0.2% of the sample. Sequenced: CD8+ T cells from PBMCs. All receptors derive from a human donor with multiple sclerosis.

The CDR3 spells CASSPEAGGDSYEQYF. In nucleotides, the CDR3 is TGTGCCAGCAGCCCCGAAGCGGGGGGAGACTCCTACGAGCAGTACTTC. The V and J genes are TRBV4-2 and TRBJ2-7, with 9 positions matching TRBD2. From germline, CDR1 is LGHNA and CDR2 YNFKEQ. The junction had 7 bases not matched to a gene; V was cut back by 4 bases and J by 0 bases. The CDR3 totals 16 residues.

The J gene is TRBJ1-2, the V gene TRBV7-9; D is unclear. Trimming removed 1 base from V and 8 bases from J, with 14 bases in between. CDR1 and CDR2 from the germline V gene are SEHNR and FQNEAQ (reference sequence). The length of the CDR3 is 14 residues. The CDR3 nucleotides read TGTGCCAGCAGCTTAGTAGAATTCCAGGCGGGCTACACCTTC. Its translation: CASSLVEFQAGYTF.

The V and J genes are TRBV5-1 and TRBJ2-5; perhaps TRBD1 as D (5 bases). Trimming removed 0 bases from V and 4 bases from J, with 16 bases in between. Germline loops: CDR1 SGHRS, CDR2 YFSETQ. The CDR3 length is 16 residues. CDR3 protein: CASSLDSWSRGETQYF. For the CDR3, the DNA is TGCGCCAGCAGCTTGGACAGCTGGTCTAGGGGAGAGACCCAGTACTTC.

The chain is built from TRBV4-1 and TRBJ2-7; no reliable D call. The CDR3 runs 16 residues. Trimming removed 8 bases at V and 0 bases at J, with 20 bases between. Germline V gene lookup returns CDR1 MGHRA and CDR2 YSYEKL. CDR3 sequence (DNA): TGCGCCAGCTCGACCCACATAGGGTTCGCCTCCTACGAGCAGTACTTC. Amino acids: CASSTHIGFASYEQYF.

The chain joins TRBV29-1 to TRBJ2-3, with a weak D call TRBD2 (5 bases). This CDR3 contains 14 residues. Germline-derived CDR1 and CDR2 are SQVTM and ANQGSEA. Deletions cut 7 bases from V and 4 bases from J, with 18 bases between. The CDR3 DNA follows: TGCAGCGGTGACACTAGTGCCTCCTCAGATACGCAGTATTTT. Translating it yields CSGDTSASSDTQYF.

The CDR3 DNA sequence: TGTGCCAGCAGCGGGGGGCAGAGCTATGGCTACACCTTC. Amino acids: CASSGGQSYGYTF. This chain connects TRBV9 to TRBJ1-2, with D tentatively TRBD1 (6 bases). The CDR3 sequence is 13 residues long. V was shortened by 3 bases and J by 4 bases, with 10 bases between the two germline ends. Looked up from germline, CDR1 is SGDLS and CDR2 is YYNGEE.

The rearrangement uses TRBV15 and TRBJ2-1; D might be TRBD1 (6 bases). The V end was cut by 5 bases, the J end by 7 bases, with 18 bases between. There are 15 residues in the CDR3. Per the germline V gene, CDR1 is LNHNV and CDR2 is YYDKDF (reference sequence). The CDR3 bases are TGTGCCACCAGCCCTCGCGAGGGGGTGAATAATGAGCAGTTCTTC. This gives the protein CATSPREGVNNEQFF.

The chain recombines TRBV12-5 with TRBJ2-1; D not certain. V lost 6 bases and J lost 8, with 11 bases in between. Germline V CDR1 and CDR2: LGHNT, FRNRAP. The CDR3 loop spans 12 amino acids. CDR3 sequence reads: CASGQPPDEQFF. The CDR3 nucleotides read TGTGCTAGTGGACAACCCCCTGATGAGCAGTTCTTC.

The chain links TRBV15 to TRBJ2-4; unclear D gene. V shed 2 bases and J shed 7 bases, with 6 bases lying between them. This CDR3 has 12 amino acids. CDR1 and CDR2 from the germline V gene are LNHNV and YYDKDF (reference sequence). In DNA, the CDR3 is TGTGCCACCAGCAGAACGGAGAACATTCAGTACTTC. It yields the protein CATSRTENIQYF.

This clonotype was detected once. This chain joins TRBV7-9 and TRBJ1-3; D remains ambiguous. The CDR3 length is 12 residues. CDR1 SEHNR and CDR2 FQNEAQ come from the germline V gene (reference sequence). Trimming pared 5 bases from V and 7 bases from J, leaving 9 bases between. The CDR3 here is CASSAEPNTIYF. In DNA form, the CDR3 reads TGTGCCAGCAGCGCCGAACCGAACACCATATATTTT.